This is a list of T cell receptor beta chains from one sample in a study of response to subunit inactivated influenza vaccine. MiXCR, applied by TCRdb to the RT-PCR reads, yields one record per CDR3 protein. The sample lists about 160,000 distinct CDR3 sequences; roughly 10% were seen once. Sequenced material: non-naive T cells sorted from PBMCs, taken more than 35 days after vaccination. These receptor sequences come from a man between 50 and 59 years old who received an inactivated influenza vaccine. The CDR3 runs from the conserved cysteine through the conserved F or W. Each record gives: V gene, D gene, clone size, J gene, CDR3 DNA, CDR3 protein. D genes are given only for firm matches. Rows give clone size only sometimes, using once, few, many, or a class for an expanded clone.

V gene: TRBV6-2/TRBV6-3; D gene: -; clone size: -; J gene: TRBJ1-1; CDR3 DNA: TGTGCCAGCAGCCCCTCCGGCCGGCTCTCCTTTGGAGCTTTCTTT; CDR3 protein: CASSPSGRLSFGAFF
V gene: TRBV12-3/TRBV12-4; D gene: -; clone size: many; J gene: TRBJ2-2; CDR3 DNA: TGTGCCAGCAGTACGGGGACCGGGGAGCTGTTTTTT; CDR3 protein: CASSTGTGELFF
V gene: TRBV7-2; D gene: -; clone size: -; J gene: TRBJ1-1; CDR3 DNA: TGTGCCAGCAGCCCACGGGCGGGGAACACTGAAGCTTTCTTT; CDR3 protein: CASSPRAGNTEAFF
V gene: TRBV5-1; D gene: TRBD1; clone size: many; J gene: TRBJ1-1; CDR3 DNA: TGCGCCAGCAGCACCGACAGGGGCGGGACTGAAGCTTTCTTT; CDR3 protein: CASSTDRGGTEAFF
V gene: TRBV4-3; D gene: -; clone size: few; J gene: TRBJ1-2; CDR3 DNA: TGCGCCAGCAGCCAAGACCCCACAGGGTCCTATGGCTACACCTTC; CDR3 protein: CASSQDPTGSYGYTF
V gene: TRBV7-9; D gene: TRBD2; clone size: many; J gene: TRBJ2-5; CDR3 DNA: TGTGCCAGCAGCTTAGGGCCCGGGACTAGGCAACAAGAGACCCAGTACTTC; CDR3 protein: CASSLGPGTRQQETQYF
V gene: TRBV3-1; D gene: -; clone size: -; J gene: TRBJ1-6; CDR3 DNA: TGTGCCAGCAGCCAGTTACAACCCAATTCACCCCTCCACTTT; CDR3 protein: CASSQLQPNSPLHF
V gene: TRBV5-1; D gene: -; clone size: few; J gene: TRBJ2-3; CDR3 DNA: TGCGCCAGCAGCCCCGGACGGCCCGGGGATACGCAGTATTTT; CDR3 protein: CASSPGRPGDTQYF
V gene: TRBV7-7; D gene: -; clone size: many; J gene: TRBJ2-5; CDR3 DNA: TGTGCTAGCAGCATGGACAGACAAGAGACCCAGTACTTC; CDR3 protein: CASSMDRQETQYF
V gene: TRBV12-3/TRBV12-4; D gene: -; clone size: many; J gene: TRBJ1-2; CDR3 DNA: TGTGCCAGCAGTTTGGACAGAACTAACTATGGCTACACCTTC; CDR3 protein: CASSLDRTNYGYTF
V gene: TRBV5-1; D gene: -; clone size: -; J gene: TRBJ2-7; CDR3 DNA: TGCGCCAGCAAGGGGGGCGGTCTTGACTACGAGCAGTACTTC; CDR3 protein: CASKGGGLDYEQYF
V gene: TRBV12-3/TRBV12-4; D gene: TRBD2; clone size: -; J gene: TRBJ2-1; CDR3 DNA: TGTACCTTCAGTTTACCCGGACTAGCGGGGGACTCCTACAATGAGCAGTTCTTC; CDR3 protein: CTFSLPGLAGDSYNEQFF
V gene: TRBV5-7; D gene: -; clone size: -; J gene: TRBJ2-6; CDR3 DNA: TGTGCCAGCAGCTGGGGACCGACCAGCTCTGGGGCCAACGTCCTGACTTTC; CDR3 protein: CASSWGPTSSGANVLTF
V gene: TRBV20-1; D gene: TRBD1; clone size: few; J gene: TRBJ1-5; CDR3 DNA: TGCAGTGCTAGACAGGGGACAGTTGTTAATCAGCCCCAGCATTTT; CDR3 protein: CSARQGTVVNQPQHF
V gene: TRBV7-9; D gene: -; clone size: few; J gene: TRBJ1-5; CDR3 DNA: TGTGCCAGCAGCCCCGGCGATTATAGCAATCAGCCCCAGCATTTT; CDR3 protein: CASSPGDYSNQPQHF
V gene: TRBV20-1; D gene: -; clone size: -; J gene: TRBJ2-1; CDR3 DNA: TGCAGTGCTAGAAGCCGGGAGTACAATGAGCAGTTCTTC; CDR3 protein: CSARSREYNEQFF
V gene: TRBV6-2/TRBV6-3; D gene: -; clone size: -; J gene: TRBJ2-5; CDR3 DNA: TGTGCCAGCAGTCGAGACTGGGGAGAGACCCAGTACTTC; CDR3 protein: CASSRDWGETQYF
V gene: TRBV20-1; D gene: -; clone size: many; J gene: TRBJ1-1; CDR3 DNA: TGCAGTGCTAGAAGGTTAGGTGGAGAAACTGAAGCTTTCTTT; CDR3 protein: CSARRLGGETEAFF
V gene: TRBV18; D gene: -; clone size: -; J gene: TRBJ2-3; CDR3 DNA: TGTGCCAGCTCACCACGGGACATTCTTATTGTACGGGATACGCAGTATTTT; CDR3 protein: CASSPRDILIVRDTQYF
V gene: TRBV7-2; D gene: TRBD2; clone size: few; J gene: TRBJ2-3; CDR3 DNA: TGTGCCAGCAGCTTAGTCTTGCGGGGGGGCCCAGATACGCAGTATTTT; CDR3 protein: CASSLVLRGGPDTQYF
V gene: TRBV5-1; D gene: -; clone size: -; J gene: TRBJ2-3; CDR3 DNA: TGCGCCAGCAGCTTGGACAGCTACACAGATACGCAGTATTTT; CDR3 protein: CASSLDSYTDTQYF
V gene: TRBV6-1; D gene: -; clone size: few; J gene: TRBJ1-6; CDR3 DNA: TGTGCCAGCAGAAAGGCGGCCGGCTTAAATTCACCCCTCCACTTT; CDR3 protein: CASRKAAGLNSPLHF
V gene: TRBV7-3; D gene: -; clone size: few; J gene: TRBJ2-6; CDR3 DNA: TGTGCCAGCAGCTTAAGTGCGGGCTCTGGGGCCAACGTCCTGACTTTC; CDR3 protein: CASSLSAGSGANVLTF
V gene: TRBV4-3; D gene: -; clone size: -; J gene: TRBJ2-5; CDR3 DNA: TGCGCCAGCAGCCAAGATCTGGGGGGTGAGACCCAGTACTTC; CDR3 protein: CASSQDLGGETQYF